This TCR beta chain was captured in a study of shared clonotypes between healthy human individuals (TCRdb year 2020). With respect to the entire study: The cohort included three men and a couple of women between 18 and 49 years of age. For each donor, CD4 naive and CD4 memory were each given three plates, CD8 naive was given two plates, and CD8 memory was given one plate. Blood TCR repertoires of roughly five healthy adults were deeply sequenced to estimate repertoire size and the extent of clonotype sharing between individuals. To increase sequencing depth and limit assay-specific biases, different laboratories used diverse techniques to prepare libraries and sequence TCR repertoires. Leukapheresis yielded between about 0.94 and 8.9 billion PBMCs per donor. The study at large found these results: Sampling was restricted to blood, and TCR repertoires in tissue are likely to differ from TCR repertoires in blood. Pairwise subsampling led to the expectation that sequencing depth would affect the degree of clonotype sharing among donors. Even with the large sequencing depth, rarefaction of the sorted-subset datasets indicated that sequencing was incomplete. The genetic and exposure-history diversity represented was limited by the small number of donors. Higher generation probabilities were observed for clonotypes shared by all four sorted-subset donors than for non-shared clonotypes. Estimated clonotype richness was generally larger for naive than for memory subsets. Across a few donors, around 5% of naive CD4, roughly 3.5% of naive CD8, 2.3% of memory CD4, and 0.3% to 0.45% of memory CD8 clonotypes were shared.

CD8 naive samples were obtained by positive selection for CCR7 among CD45RO-negative cells, yielding a CD45RA+CCR7+ population from which TemRA cells were excluded. The donors were healthy, HIV-negative adults who had no recently reported acute infections or vaccinations. Every donor was a Caucasian adult living in Nashville, Tennessee, USA. Blood was collected by leukapheresis, and PBMCs were isolated by Ficoll-Histopaque density gradient centrifugation and then cryopreserved in liquid nitrogen vapor phase. Analytical flow cytometry was used to check the purity and quantity of every magnetically sorted T cell population. Genomic DNA was isolated from each sorted fraction and quantified by UV absorbance on a Nanodrop 2000c. Including the terminal cysteine and phenylalanine, the CDR3 comprises 15 residues. The DNA shown is the 45-base CDR3, in frame from base 1. Relative to germline, V is 4 bases shorter and J is 7 bases shorter, with 17 bases between their ends. CDR1 and CDR2, per the germline V gene, are KGHSY and FQNENV.

Using the deep immunoSEQ assay, TCR CDR3 regions were amplified from genomic DNA by multiplex PCR. Extracted genomic DNA from each cell subset was spread evenly across all wells of several immunoSEQ 96-well plates, with each plate serving as a replicate. For sorted subsets, about 200 ng genomic DNA, equal to tens of thousands of T cell genomes, was loaded into each replicate PCR. The purified libraries were quantified using a Qubit 3.0 fluorometer, sized with a Bioanalyzer 2100, and then quantified again using the KAPA Library Quantification kit. Each immunoSEQ 96-well plate was sequenced on its own single-read 150-cycle Illumina NextSeq 550 flow cell. Per the source publication's procedure: Because the immunoSEQ output held only junctional sequences and lacked quality scores, the filtering could not match the filtering applied to full-length reads. To assign V/J genes and CDR3, sequences were annotated using PyIR, a Python wrapper for IgBLAST v1.9, with IMGT germline references. Reads with weak V/J assignments (E-value above 1e-6), missing CDR3, stop codons, out-of-frame junctions, or ambiguous translated residues were removed. V3J clonotypes were defined as sequences sharing an identical inferred V gene, J gene, and CDR3 amino acid sequence. To compute the percentage overlap between repertoires, the number of shared unique clonotypes was divided by the size of the smaller repertoire. Richness of each repertoire was evaluated using RTK rarefaction, the Chao1 estimator, and Recon v2.1 estimates of unobserved clonotypes. For all TCRbeta clonotypes obtained by the gDNA method from a few donors, generation probabilities were computed with OLGA. TCRdb took over this immuneACCESS table, retaining in-frame rearrangements with V and J assigned. Such tables are incomplete; in checked studies, under half of the missing clones stem from an unresolved V gene, and the remainder is unexplained. V and J calls and clone size come straight from that table; D and trimming were deduced from the DNA. The table for this sample lists around 580,000 clones; roughly 98% of them were counted only once. 0.3% of the sample belongs to the ten largest clones.

In the case of this clone: Its antigen is unknown. No base-level quality is on record; no much larger clone is a single base apart.

Rearrangement joined TRBV16 to TRBJ1-5; the D gene lacks a confident call. The specimen was naive CD8+ T cells sorted from blood. The cell subset or site label of this sample denotes: CD45RA+CCR7+. The sequence came from a man aged 25 to 40 in good health. The CDR3 protein: CASSPLEGSDQPQHF. The DNA reads TGTGCCAGCAGCCCCCTCGAAGGGAGTGACCAGCCCCAGCATTTT. With the portions outside the CDR3 filled from the reference TRBV16 and TRBJ1-5 genes, the complete variable region becomes GEEVAQTPKHLVRGEGQKAKLYCAPIKGHSYVFWYQQVLKNEFKFLISFQNENVFDETGMPKERFSAKCLPNSPCSLEIQATKLEDSAVYFCASSPLEGSDQPQHFGDGTRLSIL.